This T cell receptor beta chain was retrieved from a study of T-cell reconstitution after alpha-beta-depleted transplantation in children. Germline V gene data show CDR1 as SGHTA and CDR2 as FQGNSA. The CDR3 totals 14 residues. V was pared by 5 bases and J by 3 bases, with 11 bases between. At least ten counts were recorded for this clonotype. Its antigen is unidentified. Unique molecular identifiers were used to barcode this TCRbeta library. MiXCR, run by TCRdb on the PCR reads, gives a single entry per CDR3 protein. The sample includes about 280,000 distinct CDR3 sequences, 11% seen only once; the top ten take about 25%. General observations from the study: In patients about two months after transplant, alpha-beta T cells reportedly arose from several hundred expanded graft clones.

The chain employs TRBV7-2 and TRBJ1-5, with no clear D. This TCR was recovered from a male patient aged 2 to 10 who had a stem cell transplant for chronic granulomatous disease, so the T cells may come from the graft donor. The sequencing used peripheral blood, collected 180 days after TCRalphabeta/CD19-depleted stem cell transplant. The CDR3 coding sequence is TGTGCCAGCAGCCAAGAAGGTTCCAATCAGCCCCAGCATTTT. Encoded protein: CASSQEGSNQPQHF.